This is a list of T cell receptor beta chains from one sample in a study of Ad26.COV2.S vaccination and SARS-CoV-2 variants. Sequencing was performed with immunoSEQ multiplex PCR; in TCRdb, only in-frame clones are kept and a portion is missing. The repertoire holds around 450,000 clones, with roughly 90% as singletons. The material sequenced was peripheral blood, taken in a trial of Ad26.COV2.S vaccine versus placebo. These receptors were collected from a person aged 18-60 years who received the Ad26.COV2.S COVID-19 vaccine or a placebo. CDR3s include the opening cysteine and the closing phenylalanine or tryptophan. A D gene is named only where the DNA matches it firmly. Clone size, where shown, is once, few, many, or a class for clones that have expanded.

cdr3_aa	cdr3_nt	cdr3_length	j_call	d_call	clone_size	v_call
CASSARELNNSPLHF	TGTGCCAGCAGTGCTCGAGAGTTAAACAATTCACCCCTCCACTTT	15	TRBJ1-6	NA	NA	TRBV6-6
CASSPKNTDTQYF	TGTGCCAGCTCACCAAAGAACACAGATACGCAGTATTTT	13	TRBJ2-3	NA	NA	TRBV18
CASSSRPLENKDTQYF	TGTGCCAGCAGCTCCCGGCCCCTCGAAAACAAGGATACGCAGTATTTT	16	TRBJ2-3	NA	many	TRBV7-9
CASSLDLGGLTMNTEAFF	TGTGCCAGCAGCTTAGATCTTGGGGGGCTGACAATGAACACTGAAGCTTTCTTT	18	TRBJ1-1	NA	NA	TRBV11-2
CASSQRGARVNQPQHF	TGTGCCAGCAGCCAGAGAGGGGCGCGGGTCAATCAGCCCCAGCATTTT	16	TRBJ1-5	NA	NA	TRBV4-2
CASSYGTAALEQYF	TGTGCCAGCAGCTACGGGACAGCGGCTCTCGAGCAGTACTTC	14	TRBJ2-7	TRBD1	NA	TRBV5-6
CASRQPGGMNTEAFF	TGTGCCAGCAGGCAACCAGGGGGGATGAACACTGAAGCTTTCTTT	15	TRBJ1-1	TRBD1	NA	TRBV3-1/TRBV3-2
CASSPDRGYYEQYF	TGTGCCAGCAGTCCGGACAGGGGTTATTACGAGCAGTACTTC	14	TRBJ2-7	TRBD1	NA	TRBV6-5
CASSHSGTRPYEQYF	TGCGCCAGCAGCCATTCCGGGACAAGACCCTACGAGCAGTACTTC	15	TRBJ2-7	NA	NA	TRBV4-1
CASRTGNNEKLFF	TGTGCCAGCAGGACAGGGAATAATGAAAAACTGTTTTTT	13	TRBJ1-4	TRBD1	NA	TRBV28
CASGTGFEQYF	TGTGCGTCCGGGACAGGGTTCGAGCAGTACTTC	11	TRBJ2-7	TRBD1	NA	TRBV19
CASSLSTVTDAYEQYF	TGTGCCAGCAGCTTATCCACCGTGACAGACGCTTACGAGCAGTACTTC	16	TRBJ2-7	NA	NA	TRBV7-2
CASNYRTSGWETQYF	TGTGCCAGCAATTATAGGACTAGCGGCTGGGAGACCCAGTACTTC	15	TRBJ2-5	TRBD2	NA	TRBV6-2/TRBV6-3
CASSEGQGGRDTQYF	TGTGCCAGCAGTGAGGGGCAGGGGGGTCGGGATACGCAGTATTTT	15	TRBJ2-3	NA	once	TRBV2
CASSLGGLSTEAFF	TGTGCCAGCAGCTTAGGGGGGCTCAGCACTGAAGCTTTCTTT	14	TRBJ1-1	NA	NA	TRBV7-2
CASSYSLRYGYTF	TGTGCCAGCAGTTACTCTCTGCGGTATGGCTACACCTTC	13	TRBJ1-2	NA	NA	TRBV6-2/TRBV6-3
CASSPGTVSTDTQYF	TGTGCCAGCAGCCCAGGGACAGTTAGCACAGATACGCAGTATTTT	15	TRBJ2-3	TRBD1	NA	TRBV7-3
CASSHGTGGYEQYF	TGTGCCAGCAGCCACGGGACAGGGGGTTACGAGCAGTACTTC	14	TRBJ2-7	TRBD1	NA	TRBV11-3